The sequence of this TCR beta chain was determined in a study of blood T cell repertoires in COVID-19. Study in general: Italy, Spain and the United States were the sources of the convalescent and acute COVID-19 samples.

The protocol was immunoSEQ multiplex PCR, while the TCRdb copy is restricted to in-frame clones and leaves out a portion. This sample has around 69,000 clones, with 81% found just once. Sequenced input: peripheral blood. This receptor was obtained from a woman between 70 and 85 years old with acute or convalescent COVID-19.

CDR3 nucleotides: TGCGCCACCCGATCCGGGACTTTCACCGGGGAGCTGTTTTTT. Residues: CATRSGTFTGELFF. V and J are TRBV10-2 and TRBJ2-2; TRBD2 might be the D (6 bases). Trimming stripped 10 bases from V and 4 bases from J, with 16 bases between. Germline loops: CDR1 WSHSY, CDR2 SAAADI. The CDR3 is 14 amino acids.